This TCR beta chain was sequenced during a study of T cells in Graves' hyperthyroidism and ophthalmopathy. As for the study in general: Peripheral blood was secured at the point of initial diagnosis, before any treatment. Whole-study results and caveats: In blood, most of the thyroid clonotypes expanded above 0.001 were also present.

A lack of ophthalmopathy progression within 18 months defined stable Graves' hyperthyroidism. Patients aged 18 to 65 had newly diagnosed hyperthyroidism that had lasted under 2 months. On this clonotype: Its antigen is unknown.

The germline V gene encodes CDR1 MNHEY and CDR2 SVGEGT. This CDR3 comprises 12 residues. V lost 5 bases and J 7 bases, leaving 9 bases between the germline ends. Amplification yielded TCR beta CDR3 regions, with RNA transcripts as the source. The HTBI primer set was used in a first-round RT-PCR of the TCR CDR3. Using its own MiXCR run on the multiplex PCR reads, TCRdb lists one record per CDR3 protein. Among 300,000 to 350,000 distinct CDR3 sequences, 18% were seen once, and the ten largest hold roughly 49%. The J gene is TRBJ1-5, the V gene TRBV6-2 or TRBV6-3; D remains unclear. Input material: blood. The receptor comes from a woman aged 50 to 65 with Graves' hyperthyroidism. The CDR3 nucleotides read TGTGCCAGCAGTCCACTAGTCCAGCCCCAGCATTTT. The encoded protein is CASSPLVQPQHF.